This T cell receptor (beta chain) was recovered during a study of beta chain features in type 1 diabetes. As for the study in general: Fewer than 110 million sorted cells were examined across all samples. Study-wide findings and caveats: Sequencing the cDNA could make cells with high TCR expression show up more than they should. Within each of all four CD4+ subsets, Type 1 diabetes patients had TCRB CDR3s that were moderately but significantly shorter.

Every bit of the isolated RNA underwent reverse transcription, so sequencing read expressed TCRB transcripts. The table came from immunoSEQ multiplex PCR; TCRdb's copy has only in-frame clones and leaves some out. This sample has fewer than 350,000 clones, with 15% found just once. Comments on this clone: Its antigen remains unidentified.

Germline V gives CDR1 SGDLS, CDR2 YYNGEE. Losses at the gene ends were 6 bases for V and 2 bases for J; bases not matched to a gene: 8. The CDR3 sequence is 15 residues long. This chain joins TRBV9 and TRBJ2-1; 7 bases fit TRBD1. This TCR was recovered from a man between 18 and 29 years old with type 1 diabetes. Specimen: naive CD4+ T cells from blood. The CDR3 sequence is CASTTAGTAYNEQFF. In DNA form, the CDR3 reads TGTGCCAGCACCACAGCCGGGACAGCCTACAATGAGCAGTTCTTC. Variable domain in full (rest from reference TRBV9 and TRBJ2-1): DSGVTQTPKHLITATGQRVTLRCSPRSGDLSVYWYQQSLDQGLQFLIQYYNGEERAKGNILERFSAQQFPDLHSELNLSSLELGDSALYFCASTTAGTAYNEQFFGPGTRLTVL.